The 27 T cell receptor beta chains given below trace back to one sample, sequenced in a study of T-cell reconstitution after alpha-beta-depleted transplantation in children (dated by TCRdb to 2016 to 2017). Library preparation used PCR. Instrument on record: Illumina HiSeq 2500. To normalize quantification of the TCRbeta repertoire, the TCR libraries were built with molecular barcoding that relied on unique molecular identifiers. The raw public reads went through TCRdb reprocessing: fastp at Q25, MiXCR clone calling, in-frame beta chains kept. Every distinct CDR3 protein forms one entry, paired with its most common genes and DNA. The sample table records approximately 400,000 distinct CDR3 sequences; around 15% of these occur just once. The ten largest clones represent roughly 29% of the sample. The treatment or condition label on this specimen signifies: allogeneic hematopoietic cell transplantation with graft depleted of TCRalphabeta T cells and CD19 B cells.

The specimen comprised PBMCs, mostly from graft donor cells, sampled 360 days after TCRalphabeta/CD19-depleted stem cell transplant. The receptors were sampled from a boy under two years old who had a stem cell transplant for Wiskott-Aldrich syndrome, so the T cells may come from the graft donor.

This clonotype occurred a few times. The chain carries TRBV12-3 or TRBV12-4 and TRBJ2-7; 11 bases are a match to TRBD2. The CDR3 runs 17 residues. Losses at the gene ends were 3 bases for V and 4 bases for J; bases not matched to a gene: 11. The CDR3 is CASSFVLPSGRSYEQYF. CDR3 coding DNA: TGTGCCAGCAGTTTTGTCCTTCCTAGCGGGAGGTCTTACGAGCAGTACTTC.

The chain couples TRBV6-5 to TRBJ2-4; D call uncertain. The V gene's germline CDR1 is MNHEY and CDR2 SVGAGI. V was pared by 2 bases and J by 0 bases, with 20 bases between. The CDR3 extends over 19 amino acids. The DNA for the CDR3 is TGTGCCAGCAGTTACAGTTCTGGCAGGATGATCCTAGCCAAAAACATTCAGTACTTC. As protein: CASSYSSGRMILAKNIQYF.

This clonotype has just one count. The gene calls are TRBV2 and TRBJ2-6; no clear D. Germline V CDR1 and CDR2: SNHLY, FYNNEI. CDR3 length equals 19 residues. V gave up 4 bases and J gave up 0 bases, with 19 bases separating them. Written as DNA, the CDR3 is TGTGCCAGCAGTGTACGCTACCTAGTTTACCTCTCTGGGGCCAACGTCCTGACTTTC. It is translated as CASSVRYLVYLSGANVLTF.

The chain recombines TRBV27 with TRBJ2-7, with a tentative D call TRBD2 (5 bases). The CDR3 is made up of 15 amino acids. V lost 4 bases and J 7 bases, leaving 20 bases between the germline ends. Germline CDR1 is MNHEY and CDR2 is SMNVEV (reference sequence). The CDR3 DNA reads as TGTGCCAGCAGTTCGCTTGTGCGAGGGAAATGGGAGCAGTACTTC. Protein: CASSSLVRGKWEQYF.

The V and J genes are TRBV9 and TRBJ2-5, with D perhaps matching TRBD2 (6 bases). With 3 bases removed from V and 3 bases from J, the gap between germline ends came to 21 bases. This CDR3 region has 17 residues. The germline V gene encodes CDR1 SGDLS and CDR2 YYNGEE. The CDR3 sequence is CASSARRGGLREETQYF. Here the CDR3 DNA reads TGTGCCAGCAGCGCCAGAAGGGGAGGCTTACGAGAAGAGACCCAGTACTTC. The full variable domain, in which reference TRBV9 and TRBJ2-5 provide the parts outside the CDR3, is DSGVTQTPKHLITATGQRVTLRCSPRSGDLSVYWYQQSLDQGLQFLIQYYNGEERAKGNILERFSAQQFPDLHSELNLSSLELGDSALYFCASSARRGGLREETQYFGPGTRLLVL.

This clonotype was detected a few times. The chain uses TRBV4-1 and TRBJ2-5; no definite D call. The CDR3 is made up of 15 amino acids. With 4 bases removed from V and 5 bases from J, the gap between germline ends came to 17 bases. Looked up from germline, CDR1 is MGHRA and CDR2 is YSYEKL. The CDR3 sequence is CASSPGSNLGETQYF. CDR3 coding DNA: TGCGCCAGCAGCCCCGGTTCCAATTTGGGGGAGACCCAGTACTTC.

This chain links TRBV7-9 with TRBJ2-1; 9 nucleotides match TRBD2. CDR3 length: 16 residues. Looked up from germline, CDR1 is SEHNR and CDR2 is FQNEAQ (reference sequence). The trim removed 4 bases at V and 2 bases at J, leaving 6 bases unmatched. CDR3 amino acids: CASSSRAGGTYNEQFF. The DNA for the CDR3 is TGTGCCAGCAGCTCTCGAGCGGGAGGAACCTACAATGAGCAGTTCTTC.

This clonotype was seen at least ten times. DNA of the CDR3: TGTGCCAGCAGCTTAGGACAGCCGAGCTCCTACGAGCAGTACTTC. Its protein is CASSLGQPSSYEQYF. The gene calls are TRBV7-2 and TRBJ2-7; maybe TRBD1 (5 bases). The V end lost 1 base, the J end lost 0 bases, and 10 bases lay between the germline ends. Germline-derived CDR1 and CDR2 are SGHTA and FQGNSA. The CDR3 contains 15 residues.

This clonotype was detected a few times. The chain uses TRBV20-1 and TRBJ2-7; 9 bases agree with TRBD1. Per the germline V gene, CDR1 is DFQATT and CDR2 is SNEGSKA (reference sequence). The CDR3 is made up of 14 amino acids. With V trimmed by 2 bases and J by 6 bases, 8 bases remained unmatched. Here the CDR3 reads CSARLQGAIGEQYF. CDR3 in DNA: TGCAGTGCTAGATTACAGGGGGCCATTGGCGAGCAGTACTTC.

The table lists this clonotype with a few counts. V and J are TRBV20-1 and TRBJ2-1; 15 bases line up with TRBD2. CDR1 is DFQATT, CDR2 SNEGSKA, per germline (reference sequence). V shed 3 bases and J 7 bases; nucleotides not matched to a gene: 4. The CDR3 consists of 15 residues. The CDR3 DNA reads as TGCAGTGCTAGTCGTGGGACTAGCGGGAGGAATGAGCAGTTCTTC. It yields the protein CSASRGTSGRNEQFF.

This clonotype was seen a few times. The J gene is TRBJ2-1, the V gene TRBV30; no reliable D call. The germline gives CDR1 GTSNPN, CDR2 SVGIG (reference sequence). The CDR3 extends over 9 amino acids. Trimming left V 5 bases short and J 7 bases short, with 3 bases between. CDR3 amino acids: CAWGNEQFF. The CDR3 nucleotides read TGTGCCTGGGGAAATGAGCAGTTCTTC.

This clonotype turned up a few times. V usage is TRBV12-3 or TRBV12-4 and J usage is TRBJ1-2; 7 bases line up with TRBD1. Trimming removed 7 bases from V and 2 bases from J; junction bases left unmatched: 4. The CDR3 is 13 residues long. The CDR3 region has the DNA TGTGCCAGCATCAGACAGGGCAACTATGGCTACACCTTC. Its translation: CASIRQGNYGYTF.

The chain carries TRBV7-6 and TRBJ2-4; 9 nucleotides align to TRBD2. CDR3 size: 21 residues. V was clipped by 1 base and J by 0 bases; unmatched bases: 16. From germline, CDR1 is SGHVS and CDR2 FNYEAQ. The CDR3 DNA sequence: TGTGCCAGCAGCTTAGACATCAGTGGGCGGGAGGGTACCTTAGCCAAAAACATTCAGTACTTC. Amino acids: CASSLDISGREGTLAKNIQYF.

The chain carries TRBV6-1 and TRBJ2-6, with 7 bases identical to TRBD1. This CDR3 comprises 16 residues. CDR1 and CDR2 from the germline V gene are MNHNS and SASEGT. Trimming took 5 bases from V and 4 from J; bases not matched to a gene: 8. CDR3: CASSPRRGNGANVLTF. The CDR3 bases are TGTGCCAGCAGTCCCCGCAGGGGGAACGGGGCCAACGTCCTGACTTTC.

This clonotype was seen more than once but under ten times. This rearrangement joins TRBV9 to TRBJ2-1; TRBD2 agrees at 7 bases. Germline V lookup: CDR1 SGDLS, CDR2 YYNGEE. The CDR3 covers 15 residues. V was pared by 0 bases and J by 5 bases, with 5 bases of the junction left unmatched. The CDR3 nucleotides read TGTGCCAGCAGCGTAGTCAGCGGGGACGACAATGAGCAGTTCTTC. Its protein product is CASSVVSGDDNEQFF.

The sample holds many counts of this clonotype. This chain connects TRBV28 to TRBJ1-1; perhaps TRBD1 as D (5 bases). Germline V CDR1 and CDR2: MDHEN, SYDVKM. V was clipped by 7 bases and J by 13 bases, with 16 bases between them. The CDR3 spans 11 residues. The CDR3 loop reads CASTSDGRGFF. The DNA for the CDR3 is TGTGCCAGCACGTCCGACGGGAGGGGTTTCTTT.

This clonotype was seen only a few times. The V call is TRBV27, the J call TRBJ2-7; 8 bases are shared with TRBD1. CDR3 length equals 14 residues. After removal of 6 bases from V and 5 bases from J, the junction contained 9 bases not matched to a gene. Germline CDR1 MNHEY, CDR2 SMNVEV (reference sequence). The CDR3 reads CASSGTGIGDEQYF. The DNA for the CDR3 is TGTGCCAGCAGCGGGACAGGTATTGGCGACGAGCAGTACTTC.

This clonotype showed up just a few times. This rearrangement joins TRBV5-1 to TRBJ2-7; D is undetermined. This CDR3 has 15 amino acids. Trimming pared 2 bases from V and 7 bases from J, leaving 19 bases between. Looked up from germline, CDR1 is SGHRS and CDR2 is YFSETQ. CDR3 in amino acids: CASSFWTLRLGEQYF. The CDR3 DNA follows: TGCGCCAGCAGCTTCTGGACCTTAAGATTGGGTGAGCAGTACTTC.

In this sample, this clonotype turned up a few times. The CDR3 reads CASSRGQGSSYEQYF. The CDR3 DNA sequence: TGTGCCAGCAGCCGAGGACAGGGGTCTTCCTACGAGCAGTACTTC. This chain connects TRBV3-1 to TRBJ2-7; 9 bases are shared with TRBD1. V gave up 4 bases and J gave up 1 base; unmatched junction bases: 5. The germline gives CDR1 LGHDT, CDR2 YNNKEL (reference sequence). This CDR3 is built from 15 residues.

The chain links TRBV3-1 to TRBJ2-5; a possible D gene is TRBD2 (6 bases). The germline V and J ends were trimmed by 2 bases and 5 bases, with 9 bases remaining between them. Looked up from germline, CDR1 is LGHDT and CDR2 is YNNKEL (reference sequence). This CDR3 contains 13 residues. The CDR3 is CASSQWGEETQYF. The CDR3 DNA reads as TGTGCCAGCAGCCAATGGGGGGAGGAGACCCAGTACTTC.

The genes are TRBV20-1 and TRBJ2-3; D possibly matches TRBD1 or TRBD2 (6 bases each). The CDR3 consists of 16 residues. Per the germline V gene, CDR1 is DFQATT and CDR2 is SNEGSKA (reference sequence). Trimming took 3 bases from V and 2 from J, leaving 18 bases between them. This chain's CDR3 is CSARGGWDTPTDTQYF. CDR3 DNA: TGCAGTGCTAGGGGGGGCTGGGACACCCCCACAGATACGCAGTATTTT.

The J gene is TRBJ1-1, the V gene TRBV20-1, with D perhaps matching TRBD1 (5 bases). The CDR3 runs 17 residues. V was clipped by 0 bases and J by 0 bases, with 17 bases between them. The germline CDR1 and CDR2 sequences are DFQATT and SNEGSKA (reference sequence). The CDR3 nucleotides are TGCAGTGCTAGAGATTTTCACCGCAGGGTCCTGAACACTGAAGCTTTCTTT. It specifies CSARDFHRRVLNTEAFF.

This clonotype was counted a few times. The CDR3 DNA sequence: TGCAGCGCCGCGGGAGGCCGGTACAATGAGCAGTTCTTC. This sequence encodes CSAAGGRYNEQFF. This rearrangement joins TRBV29-1 to TRBJ2-1; 8 bases line up with TRBD2. CDR3 length: 13 amino acids. Germline V CDR1 and CDR2: SQVTM, ANQGSEA. The ends lost 7 bases at V and 4 bases at J; junction bases unmatched: 6.

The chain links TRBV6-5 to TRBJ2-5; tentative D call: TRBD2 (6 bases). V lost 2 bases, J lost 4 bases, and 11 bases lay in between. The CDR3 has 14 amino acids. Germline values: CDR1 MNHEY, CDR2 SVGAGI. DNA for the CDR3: TGTGCCAGCAGTTACGGGGGGACGGGAGAGACCCAGTACTTC. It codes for CASSYGGTGETQYF.

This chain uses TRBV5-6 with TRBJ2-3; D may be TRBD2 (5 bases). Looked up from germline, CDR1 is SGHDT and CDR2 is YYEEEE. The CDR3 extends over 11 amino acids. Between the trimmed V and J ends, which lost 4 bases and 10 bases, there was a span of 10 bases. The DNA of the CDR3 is TGTGCCAGCAGCCGGGGTAGTGCGCAGTATTTT. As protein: CASSRGSAQYF.

The CDR3 coding sequence is TGCAGTGCTAGAGACCGGCTGGATGGCTACACCTTC. Amino acids: CSARDRLDGYTF. This chain uses TRBV20-1 with TRBJ1-2; D is undetermined. This CDR3 is built from 12 residues. V lost 0 bases and J lost 6, with 8 bases in between. Germline V gene data show CDR1 as DFQATT and CDR2 as SNEGSKA (reference sequence).

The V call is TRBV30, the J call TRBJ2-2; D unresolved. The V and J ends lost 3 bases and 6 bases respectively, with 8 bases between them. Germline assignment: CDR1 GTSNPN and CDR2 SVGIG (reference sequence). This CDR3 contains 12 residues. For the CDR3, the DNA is TGTGCCTGGAGCTTTGCGGCCGGGGAGCTGTTTTTT. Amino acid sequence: CAWSFAAGELFF.